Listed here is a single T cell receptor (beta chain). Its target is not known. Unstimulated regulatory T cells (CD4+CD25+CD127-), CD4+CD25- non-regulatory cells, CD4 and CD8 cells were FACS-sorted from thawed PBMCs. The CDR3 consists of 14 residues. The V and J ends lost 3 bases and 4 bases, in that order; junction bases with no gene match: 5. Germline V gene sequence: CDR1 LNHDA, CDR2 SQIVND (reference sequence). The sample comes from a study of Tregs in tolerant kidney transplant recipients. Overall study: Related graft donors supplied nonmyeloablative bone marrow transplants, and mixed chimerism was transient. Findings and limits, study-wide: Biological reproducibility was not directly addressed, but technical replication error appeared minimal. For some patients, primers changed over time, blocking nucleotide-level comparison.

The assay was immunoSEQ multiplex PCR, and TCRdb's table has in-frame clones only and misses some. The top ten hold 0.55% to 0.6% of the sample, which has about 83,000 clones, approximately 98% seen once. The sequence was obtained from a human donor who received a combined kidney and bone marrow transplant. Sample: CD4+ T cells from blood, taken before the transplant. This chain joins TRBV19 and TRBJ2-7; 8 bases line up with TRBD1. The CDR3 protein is CASSMDRAKYEQYF. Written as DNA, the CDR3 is TGTGCCAGTAGTATGGACAGGGCCAAATACGAGCAGTACTTC.